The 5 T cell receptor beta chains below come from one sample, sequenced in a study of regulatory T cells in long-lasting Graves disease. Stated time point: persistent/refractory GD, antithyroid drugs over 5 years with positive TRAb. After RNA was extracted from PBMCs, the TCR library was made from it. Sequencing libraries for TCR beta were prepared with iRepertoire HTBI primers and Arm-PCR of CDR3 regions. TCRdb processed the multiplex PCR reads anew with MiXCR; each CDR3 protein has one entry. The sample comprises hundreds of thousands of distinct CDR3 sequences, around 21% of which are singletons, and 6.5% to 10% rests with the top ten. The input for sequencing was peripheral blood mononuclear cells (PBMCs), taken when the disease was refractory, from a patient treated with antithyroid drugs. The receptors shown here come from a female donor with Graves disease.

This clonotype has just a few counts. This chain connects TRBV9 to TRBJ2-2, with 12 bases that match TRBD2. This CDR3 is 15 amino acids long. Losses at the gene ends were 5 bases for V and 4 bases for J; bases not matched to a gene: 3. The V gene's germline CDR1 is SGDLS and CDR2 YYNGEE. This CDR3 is CASSGLAGPTGELFF. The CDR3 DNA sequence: TGTGCCAGCAGTGGACTAGCGGGACCCACCGGGGAGCTGTTTTTT.

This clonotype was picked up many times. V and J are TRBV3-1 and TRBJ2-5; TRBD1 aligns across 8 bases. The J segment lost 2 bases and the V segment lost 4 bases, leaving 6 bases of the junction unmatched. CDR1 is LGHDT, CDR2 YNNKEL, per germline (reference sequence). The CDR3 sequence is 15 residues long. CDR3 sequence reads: CASSLDRVDQETQYF. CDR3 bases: TGTGCCAGCAGCCTGGACAGGGTGGATCAAGAGACCCAGTACTTC.

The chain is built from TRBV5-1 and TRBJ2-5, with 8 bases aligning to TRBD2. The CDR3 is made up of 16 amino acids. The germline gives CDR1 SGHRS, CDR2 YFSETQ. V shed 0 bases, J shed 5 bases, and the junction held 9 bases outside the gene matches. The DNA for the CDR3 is TGCGCCAGCAGCTTGGTTGAGCGGGAGTCTTGGGAGACCCAGTACTTC. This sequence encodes CASSLVERESWETQYF.

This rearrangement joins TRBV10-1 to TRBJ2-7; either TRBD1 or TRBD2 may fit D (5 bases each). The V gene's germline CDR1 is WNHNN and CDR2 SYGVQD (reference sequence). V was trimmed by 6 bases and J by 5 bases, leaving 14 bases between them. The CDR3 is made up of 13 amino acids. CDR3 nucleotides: TGCGCCAGCAGCCAAGAGGGGCGCGACGAGCAGTACTTC. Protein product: CASSQEGRDEQYF.

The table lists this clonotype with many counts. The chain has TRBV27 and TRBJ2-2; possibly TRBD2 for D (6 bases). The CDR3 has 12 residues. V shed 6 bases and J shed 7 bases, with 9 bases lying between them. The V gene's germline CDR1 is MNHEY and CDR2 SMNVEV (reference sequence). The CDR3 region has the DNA TGTGCCAGCAGCCTCGGGGGCGGGGAGCTGTTTTTT. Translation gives CASSLGGGELFF.